Shown below are 8 T cell receptor beta chains from a single sample sequenced in a study of cytomegalovirus exposure and HLA in healthy donors. The study ran its PCR with 60 Vbeta and 13 Jbeta primers. This table comes from immunoSEQ multiplex PCR, and its TCRdb copy is limited to in-frame clones, with some not included. Of approximately 180,000 clones listed, 84% were seen once; the top ten hold roughly 5%. The material sequenced was PBMCs. These receptors came from a girl aged 5-17 years in good health and CMV-seropositive.

The CDR3 region has the DNA TGTGCCAGCAGCCTATATGGGAGCGGGGGGGCAGATACGCAGTATTTT. This encodes CASSLYGSGGADTQYF. V is TRBV9 and J is TRBJ2-3, with TRBD2 matching 10 bases. Germline CDR1 SGDLS, CDR2 YYNGEE. The junction had 9 bases not matched to a gene; V was cut back by 4 bases and J by 4 bases. The CDR3 loop spans 16 amino acids.

As DNA, the CDR3 is TGTGCCAGCGGTGGTCTGTCAGGAACTAACTATGGCTACACCTTC. As protein: CASGGLSGTNYGYTF. The rearrangement links TRBV6-6 to TRBJ1-2; D remains unclear. Trimming cost V 8 bases and J 0 bases, with 16 bases left between them. CDR3 length equals 15 residues. Germline CDR1 is MNHNY and CDR2 is SVGAGI (reference sequence).

The gene calls are TRBV7-2 and TRBJ1-2; D is perhaps TRBD1 (5 bases). CDR1 SGHTA and CDR2 FQGNSA come from the germline V gene. V lost 1 base and J 5 bases, leaving 14 bases between the germline ends. The CDR3 extends over 15 amino acids. DNA of the CDR3: TGTGCCAGCAGCTTAGAGGGCAGGGTGGGTTATGGCTACACCTTC. Residues: CASSLEGRVGYGYTF.

V usage is TRBV19 and J usage is TRBJ2-1; D might be TRBD2 (7 bases). The CDR3 extends over 18 amino acids. The V and J ends lost 7 bases and 7 bases respectively, with 29 bases between them. The V gene's germline CDR1 is LNHDA and CDR2 SQIVND (reference sequence). The CDR3: CASIGGGGPIGRRNEQFF. In DNA form, the CDR3 reads TGTGCCAGTATCGGTGGCGGGGGCCCCATCGGTCGTAGAAATGAGCAGTTCTTC. The full variable domain, with the rest looked up from reference TRBV19 and TRBJ2-1, is DGGITQSPKYLFRKEGQNVTLSCEQNLNHDAMYWYRQDPGQGLRLIYYSQIVNDFQKGDIAEGYSVSREKKESFPLTVTSAQKNPTAFYLCASIGGGGPIGRRNEQFFGPGTRLTVL.

A single count supports this clone. This CDR3 is CASSSGTGGANVLTF. DNA of the CDR3: TGTGCCAGCAGCTCCGGGACAGGGGGGGCCAACGTCCTGACTTTC. The chain recombines TRBV7-6 with TRBJ2-6; 9 bases are a match to TRBD1. Germline V gives CDR1 SGHVS, CDR2 FNYEAQ. With 4 bases clipped from V and 4 bases from J, the junction kept 2 bases outside the gene matches. The CDR3 runs 15 residues.

The J gene is TRBJ1-3, the V gene TRBV7-2, with D unresolved. With 10 bases removed from V and 11 bases from J, the gap between germline ends came to 21 bases. Germline values: CDR1 SGHTA, CDR2 FQGNSA. The CDR3 runs to 13 residues. CDR3 in DNA: TGTGCCATTCGCCGGCAGGCGCGCGTTTCCATATATTTT. The encoded protein is CAIRRQARVSIYF.

The DNA for the CDR3 is TGTGCCAGCAGCTCAGACAGGGGACATGGAGATACGCAGTATTTT. The encoded protein is CASSSDRGHGDTQYF. V is TRBV5-6 and J is TRBJ2-3, with 8 bases fitting TRBD1. The CDR3 loop spans 15 amino acids. J was trimmed by 5 bases and V by 3 bases; bases with no gene match: 8. Germline V gene lookup returns CDR1 SGHDT and CDR2 YYEEEE.

The V call is TRBV2, the J call TRBJ1-4; the D gene is possibly TRBD1 (5 bases). The CDR3 covers 14 residues. From germline, CDR1 is SNHLY and CDR2 FYNNEI. Deletions cut 8 bases from V and 7 bases from J, with 17 bases between. In nucleotides, the CDR3 is TGTGCCAGCCTAAACACCGGGGGAGGTGAAAAACTGTTTTTT. This codes for CASLNTGGGEKLFF.